This TCR beta chain appears in the sequencing data of a study of graft-versus-host responses after intestinal transplantation. Overall study context: Induction using anti-thymocyte globulin, followed by tacrolimus and steroids for about 3 years, was given to all recipients. Study conclusions and caveats: Those patients showing graft-donor T cell macrochimerism displayed high graft-versus-host to host-versus-graft clonal ratios in allografts. Early post-transplant HvG declines showed an association with peak circulating GvH clone levels. The authors found GvH clones in recipient marrow, some appearing first in ileum or blood.

As regards this clone: What it recognizes is unknown.

CDR3 size: 16 residues. Germline CDR1 reads SGDLS; CDR2 reads YYNGEE. V gave up 0 bases and J gave up 3 bases; unmatched junction bases: 5. The table came from immunoSEQ multiplex PCR; TCRdb's copy has only in-frame clones and leaves some out. This sample has around 69,000 clones, with 90% found just once. The sequences come from unstimulated CD8+ T cells sorted from spleen or lymph node cells, collected before transplant. The chain combines TRBV9 with TRBJ2-2; 7 bases are a match to TRBD2. This clonotype was sampled from a human donor who was the organ donor for an intestinal transplant. The CDR3 DNA sequence: TGTGCCAGCAGCGTAGCCTGGGGGGGACACACCGGGGAGCTGTTTTTT. Its protein is CASSVAWGGHTGELFF. Supplemented by reference TRBV9 and TRBJ2-2, the full variable domain reads DSGVTQTPKHLITATGQRVTLRCSPRSGDLSVYWYQQSLDQGLQFLIQYYNGEERAKGNILERFSAQQFPDLHSELNLSSLELGDSALYFCASSVAWGGHTGELFFGEGSRLTVL.